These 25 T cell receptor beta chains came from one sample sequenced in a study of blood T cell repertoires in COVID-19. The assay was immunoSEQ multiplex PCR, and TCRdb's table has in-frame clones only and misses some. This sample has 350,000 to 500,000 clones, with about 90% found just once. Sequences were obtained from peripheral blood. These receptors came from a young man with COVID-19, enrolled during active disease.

The chain's CDR3 is CASSYSATDTQYF. CDR3 coding DNA: TGTGCCAGCAGCTATAGCGCCACAGATACGCAGTATTTT. V usage is TRBV7-2 and J usage is TRBJ2-3, with D possibly matching TRBD2 (5 bases). V was trimmed by 4 bases and J by 2 bases, leaving 7 bases between them. Looked up from germline, CDR1 is SGHTA and CDR2 is FQGNSA. This CDR3 has 13 residues. The complete variable domain, with remaining parts taken from reference TRBV7-2 and TRBJ2-3, reads GAGVSQSPSNKVTEKGKDVELRCDPISGHTALYWYRQSLGQGLEFLIYFQGNSAPDKSGLPSDRFSAERTGGSVSTLTIQRTQQEDSAVYLCASSYSATDTQYFGPGTRLTVL.

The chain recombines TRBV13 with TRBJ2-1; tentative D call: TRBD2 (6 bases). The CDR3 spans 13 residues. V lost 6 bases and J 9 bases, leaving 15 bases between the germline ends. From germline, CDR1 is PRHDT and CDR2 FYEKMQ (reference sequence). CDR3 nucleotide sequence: TGTGCCAGCAGACCCAATCTAGCGATTGAGCAGTTCTTC. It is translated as CASRPNLAIEQFF.

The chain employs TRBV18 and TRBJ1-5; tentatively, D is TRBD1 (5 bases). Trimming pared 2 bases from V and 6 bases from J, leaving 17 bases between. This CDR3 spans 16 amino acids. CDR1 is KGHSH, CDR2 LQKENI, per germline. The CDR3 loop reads CASSPVKGQGGQPQHF. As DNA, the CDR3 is TGTGCCAGCTCACCAGTGAAGGGGCAGGGCGGTCAGCCCCAGCATTTT.

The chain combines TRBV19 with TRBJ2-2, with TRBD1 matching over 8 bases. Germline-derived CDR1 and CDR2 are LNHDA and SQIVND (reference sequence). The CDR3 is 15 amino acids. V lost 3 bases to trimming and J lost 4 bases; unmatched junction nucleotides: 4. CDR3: CASSIQGARTGELFF. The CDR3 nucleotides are TGTGCCAGTAGTATCCAGGGGGCACGCACCGGGGAGCTGTTTTTT.

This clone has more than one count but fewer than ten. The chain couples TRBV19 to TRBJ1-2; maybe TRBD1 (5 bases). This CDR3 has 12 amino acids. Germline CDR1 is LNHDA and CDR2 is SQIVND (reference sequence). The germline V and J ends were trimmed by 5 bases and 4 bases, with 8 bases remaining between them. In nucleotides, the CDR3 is TGTGCCAGTAGTGGGGCCTTCTATGGCTACACCTTC. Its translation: CASSGAFYGYTF. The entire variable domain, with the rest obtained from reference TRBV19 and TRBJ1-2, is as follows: DGGITQSPKYLFRKEGQNVTLSCEQNLNHDAMYWYRQDPGQGLRLIYYSQIVNDFQKGDIAEGYSVSREKKESFPLTVTSAQKNPTAFYLCASSGAFYGYTFGSGTRLTVV.

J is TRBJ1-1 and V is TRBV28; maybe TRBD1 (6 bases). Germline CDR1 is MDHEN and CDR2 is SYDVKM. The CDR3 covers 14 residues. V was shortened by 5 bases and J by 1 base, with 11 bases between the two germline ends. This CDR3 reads CASSQGGGNTEAFF. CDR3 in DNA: TGTGCCAGCAGTCAAGGGGGGGGGAACACTGAAGCTTTCTTT.

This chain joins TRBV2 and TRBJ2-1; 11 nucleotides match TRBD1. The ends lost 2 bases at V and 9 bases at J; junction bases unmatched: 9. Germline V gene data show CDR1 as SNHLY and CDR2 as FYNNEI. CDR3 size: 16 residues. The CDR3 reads CASSEKDRGLVREQFF. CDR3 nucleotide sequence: TGTGCCAGCAGTGAAAAGGACAGGGGGCTCGTTCGTGAGCAGTTCTTC. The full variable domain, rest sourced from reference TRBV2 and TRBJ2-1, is EPEVTQTPSHQVTQMGQEVILRCVPISNHLYFYWYRQILGQKVEFLVSFYNNEISEKSEIFDDQFSVERPDGSNFTLKIRSTKLEDSAMYFCASSEKDRGLVREQFFGPGTRLTVL.

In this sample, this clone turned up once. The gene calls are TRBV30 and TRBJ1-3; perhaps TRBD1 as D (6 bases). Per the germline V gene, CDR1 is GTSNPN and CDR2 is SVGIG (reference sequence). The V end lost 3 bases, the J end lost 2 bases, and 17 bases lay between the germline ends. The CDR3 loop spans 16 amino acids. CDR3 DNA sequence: TGTGCCTGGAGACCCTACAGGGTTAGAACTGGAAACACCATATATTTT. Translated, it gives CAWRPYRVRTGNTIYF.

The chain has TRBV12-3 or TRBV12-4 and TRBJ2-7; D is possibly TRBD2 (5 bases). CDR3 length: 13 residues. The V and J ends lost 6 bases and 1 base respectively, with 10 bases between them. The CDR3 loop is CASRDGLSYEQYF. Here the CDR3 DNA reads TGTGCCAGCAGAGACGGACTGTCCTACGAGCAGTACTTC.

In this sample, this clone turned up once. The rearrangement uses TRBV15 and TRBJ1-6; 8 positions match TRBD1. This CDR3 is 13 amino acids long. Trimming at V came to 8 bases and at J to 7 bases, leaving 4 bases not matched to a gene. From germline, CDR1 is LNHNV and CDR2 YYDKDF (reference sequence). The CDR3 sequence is CATGRQGNSPLHF. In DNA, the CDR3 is TGTGCCACCGGCCGACAGGGGAATTCACCCCTCCACTTT.

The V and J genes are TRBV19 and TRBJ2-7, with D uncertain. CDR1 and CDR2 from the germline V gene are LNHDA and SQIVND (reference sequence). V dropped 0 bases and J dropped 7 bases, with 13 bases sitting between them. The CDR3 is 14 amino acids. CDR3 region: CASSIDGHLREQYF. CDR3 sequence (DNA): TGTGCCAGTAGTATAGATGGGCACCTACGGGAGCAGTACTTC.

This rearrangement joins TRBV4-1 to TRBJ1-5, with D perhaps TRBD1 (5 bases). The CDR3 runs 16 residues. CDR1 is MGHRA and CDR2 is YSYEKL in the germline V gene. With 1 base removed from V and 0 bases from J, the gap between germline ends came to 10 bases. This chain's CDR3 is CASSQVSGNSNQPQHF. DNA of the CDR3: TGCGCCAGCAGCCAAGTTTCAGGGAATAGCAATCAGCCCCAGCATTTT.

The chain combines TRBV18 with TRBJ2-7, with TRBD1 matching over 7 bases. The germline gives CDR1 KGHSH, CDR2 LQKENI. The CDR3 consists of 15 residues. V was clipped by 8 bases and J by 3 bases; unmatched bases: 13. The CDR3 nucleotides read TGTGCCAGCGCCCCGATGGGGACAGCTGACTACGAGCAGTACTTC. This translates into CASAPMGTADYEQYF.

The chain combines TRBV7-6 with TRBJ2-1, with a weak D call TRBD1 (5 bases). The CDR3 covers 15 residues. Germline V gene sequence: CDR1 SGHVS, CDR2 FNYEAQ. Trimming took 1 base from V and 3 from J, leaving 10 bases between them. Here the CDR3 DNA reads TGTGCCAGCAGCTTAGAACCGACAGTCTACAATGAGCAGTTCTTC. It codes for CASSLEPTVYNEQFF. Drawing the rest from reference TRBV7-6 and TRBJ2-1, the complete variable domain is GAGVSQSPRYKVTKRGQDVALRCDPISGHVSLYWYRQALGQGPEFLTYFNYEAQQDKSGLPNDRFSAERPEGSISTLTIQRTEQRDSAMYRCASSLEPTVYNEQFFGPGTRLTVL.

The CDR3 loop is CASSQDQGDYEQYF. The CDR3 DNA is TGTGCCAGCAGCCAAGACCAGGGGGATTACGAGCAGTACTTC. The chain links TRBV3-1 (or the pseudogene TRBV3-2) to TRBJ2-7; 7 bases are shared with TRBD1. J was trimmed by 4 bases and V by 0 bases; bases with no gene match: 3. Germline V gives CDR1 LGHDT, CDR2 YNNKEL (reference sequence). The CDR3 is 14 amino acids.

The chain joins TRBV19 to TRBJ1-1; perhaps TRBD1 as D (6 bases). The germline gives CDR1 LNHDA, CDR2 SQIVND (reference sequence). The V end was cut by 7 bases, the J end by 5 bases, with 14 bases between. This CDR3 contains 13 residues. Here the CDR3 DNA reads TGTGCCAGTACCAGAGGAACAGGGACTGAAGCTTTCTTT. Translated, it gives CASTRGTGTEAFF.

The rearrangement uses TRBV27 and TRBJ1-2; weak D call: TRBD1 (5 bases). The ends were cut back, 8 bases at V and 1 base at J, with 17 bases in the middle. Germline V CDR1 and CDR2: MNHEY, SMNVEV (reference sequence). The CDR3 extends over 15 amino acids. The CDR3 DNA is TGTGCCAGCCGCCGAAAACAGGAGAGTAACTATGGCTACACCTTC. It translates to CASRRKQESNYGYTF.

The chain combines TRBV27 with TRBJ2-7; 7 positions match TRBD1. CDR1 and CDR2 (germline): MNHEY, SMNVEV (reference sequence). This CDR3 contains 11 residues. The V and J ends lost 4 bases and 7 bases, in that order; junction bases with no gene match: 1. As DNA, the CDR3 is TGTGCCAGCAGTTCACAGGGGGAGCAGTACTTC. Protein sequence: CASSSQGEQYF.

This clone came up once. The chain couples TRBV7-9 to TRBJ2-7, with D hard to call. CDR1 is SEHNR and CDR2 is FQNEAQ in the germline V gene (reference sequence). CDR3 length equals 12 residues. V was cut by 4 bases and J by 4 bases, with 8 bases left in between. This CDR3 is CASSSRRYEQYF. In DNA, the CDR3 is TGTGCCAGCAGCTCTAGGCGTTACGAGCAGTACTTC.

CDR3 in amino acids: CASSEILGRGSAEAFF. In nucleotides, the CDR3 is TGTGCCAGCAGTGAAATTTTGGGCAGGGGGTCCGCTGAAGCTTTCTTT. The chain uses TRBV6-1 and TRBJ1-1; TRBD1 agrees at 7 bases. Germline loops: CDR1 MNHNS, CDR2 SASEGT. The V and J ends lost 2 bases and 6 bases, in that order; junction bases with no gene match: 12. This CDR3 spans 16 amino acids.

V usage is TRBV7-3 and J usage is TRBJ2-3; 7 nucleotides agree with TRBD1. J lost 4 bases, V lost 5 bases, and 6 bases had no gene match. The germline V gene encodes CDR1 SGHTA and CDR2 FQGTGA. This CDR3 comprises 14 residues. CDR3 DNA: TGTGCCAGCAGCCCCAGGGGGAGTGCAGATACGCAGTATTTT. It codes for CASSPRGSADTQYF.

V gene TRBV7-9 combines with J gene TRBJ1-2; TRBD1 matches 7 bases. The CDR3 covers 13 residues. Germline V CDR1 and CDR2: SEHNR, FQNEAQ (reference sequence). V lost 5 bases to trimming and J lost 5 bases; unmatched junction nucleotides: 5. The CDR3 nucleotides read TGTGCCAGCAGCGCGGGACAGCAATATGGCTACACCTTC. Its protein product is CASSAGQQYGYTF. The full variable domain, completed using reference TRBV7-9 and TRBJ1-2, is DTGVSQNPRHKITKRGQNVTFRCDPISEHNRLYWYRQTLGQGPEFLTYFQNEAQLEKSRLLSDRFSAERPKGSFSTLEIQRTEQGDSAMYLCASSAGQQYGYTFGSGTRLTVV.

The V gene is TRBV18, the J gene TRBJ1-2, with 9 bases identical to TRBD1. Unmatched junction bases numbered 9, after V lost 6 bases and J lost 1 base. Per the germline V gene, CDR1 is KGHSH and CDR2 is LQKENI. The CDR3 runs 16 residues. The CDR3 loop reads CASSQNTGGSNYGYTF. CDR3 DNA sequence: TGTGCCAGCTCCCAGAATACAGGGGGCAGTAACTATGGCTACACCTTC.

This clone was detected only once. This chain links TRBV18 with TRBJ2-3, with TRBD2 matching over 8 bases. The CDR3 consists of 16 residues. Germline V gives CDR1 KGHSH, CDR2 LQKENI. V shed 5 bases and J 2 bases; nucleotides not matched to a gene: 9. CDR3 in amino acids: CASSSGSGSYTDTQYF. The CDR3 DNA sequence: TGTGCCAGCTCATCCGGAAGCGGGAGTTACACAGATACGCAGTATTTT.

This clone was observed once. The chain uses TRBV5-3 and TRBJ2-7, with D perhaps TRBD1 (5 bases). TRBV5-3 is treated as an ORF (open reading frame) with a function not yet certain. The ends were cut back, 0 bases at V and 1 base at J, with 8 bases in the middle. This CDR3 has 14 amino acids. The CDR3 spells CARSLETDSYEQYF. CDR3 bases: TGTGCCAGAAGCTTGGAGACAGATTCCTACGAGCAGTACTTC.